The rows below give T cell receptor beta chains drawn from one sample of a study of T cells in Graves' hyperthyroidism and ophthalmopathy. TCRdb processed the multiplex PCR reads anew with MiXCR; each CDR3 protein has one entry. The sample lists about 660,000 distinct CDR3 sequences, about 45% occurring once. The source material was peripheral blood or thyroid tissue (not recorded which). These receptors all stem from an adult man with Graves' disease, either hyperthyroidism or ophthalmopathy (not recorded which). Both conserved end residues are part of each CDR3. Fields, in order: D gene, V gene, clone size, J gene, CDR3 DNA, CDR3 protein. The D gene is left open where the match is weak. The listing skips clone size in some rows; elsewhere it reads once, few, many or a size class.

d_call: TRBD1; v_call: TRBV12-3/TRBV12-4; clone_size: few; j_call: TRBJ1-6; cdr3_nt: TGTGCCAGCAGTTTATCAGGGGGTGGTAGTTCACCCCTCCACTTT; cdr3_aa: CASSLSGGGSSPLHF
d_call: NA; v_call: TRBV25-1; clone_size: many; j_call: TRBJ1-6; cdr3_nt: TGTGCCAGCAGTGAACGCGGCGGGGTTTCACCCCTCCACTTT; cdr3_aa: CASSERGGVSPLHF
d_call: TRBD2; v_call: TRBV10-3; clone_size: many; j_call: TRBJ2-2; cdr3_nt: TGTGCCATCAGTCAACTAGCGGGGGAGAACGGGGAGCTGTTTTTT; cdr3_aa: CAISQLAGENGELFF
d_call: NA; v_call: TRBV2; clone_size: many; j_call: TRBJ1-5; cdr3_nt: TGTGCCAGCAGTGGGGGGGGGCAGCCCCAGCATTTT; cdr3_aa: CASSGGGQPQHF
d_call: TRBD2; v_call: TRBV5-1; clone_size: few; j_call: TRBJ2-7; cdr3_nt: TGCGCCAGCCGGACTAGCGGGGGAACCTACGAGCAGTACTTC; cdr3_aa: CASRTSGGTYEQYF
d_call: TRBD1; v_call: TRBV7-9; clone_size: NA; j_call: TRBJ1-6; cdr3_nt: TGTGCCAGCAGCCCCGGGACAGTGGGTTACCCCCTCCACTTT; cdr3_aa: CASSPGTVGYPLHF
d_call: TRBD1; v_call: TRBV9; clone_size: once; j_call: TRBJ1-5; cdr3_nt: TGTGCCAGCAGCCAAGAGGGGACAGGTGGCAATCAGCCCCAGCATTTT; cdr3_aa: CASSQEGTGGNQPQHF
d_call: NA; v_call: TRBV9; clone_size: few; j_call: TRBJ1-1; cdr3_nt: TGTGCCAGCAGCGTTTCTGCACAGAACACTGAAGCTTTCTTT; cdr3_aa: CASSVSAQNTEAFF
d_call: NA; v_call: TRBV20-1; clone_size: many; j_call: TRBJ2-7; cdr3_nt: TGCAGTGCAAGCAGGGAGTACTCCTACGAGCAGTACTTC; cdr3_aa: CSASREYSYEQYF
d_call: NA; v_call: TRBV29-1; clone_size: many; j_call: TRBJ1-6; cdr3_nt: TGCAGCGCCAGGGACCCGGGAGGGAATTCACCCCTCCACTTT; cdr3_aa: CSARDPGGNSPLHF
d_call: NA; v_call: TRBV6-1; clone_size: NA; j_call: TRBJ2-7; cdr3_nt: TGTGCCAGCGAGGGGAAGAGCGAGCGGTACTTC; cdr3_aa: CASEGKSERYF
d_call: NA; v_call: TRBV12-3/TRBV12-4; clone_size: many; j_call: TRBJ1-6; cdr3_nt: TGTGCCAGCAGTGCCGACAGGTATAATTCACCCCTCCACTTT; cdr3_aa: CASSADRYNSPLHF
d_call: NA; v_call: TRBV19; clone_size: NA; j_call: TRBJ2-7; cdr3_nt: TGTGCCAGTAGCATAGGCCTCGACACTCGGCGCTACGAGCAGTACTTC; cdr3_aa: CASSIGLDTRRYEQYF
d_call: NA; v_call: TRBV29-1; clone_size: NA; j_call: TRBJ2-7; cdr3_nt: TGCAGCGTTGAAGCCGGGCGGCAGGGGAGCCACGAGCAGTACTTC; cdr3_aa: CSVEAGRQGSHEQYF